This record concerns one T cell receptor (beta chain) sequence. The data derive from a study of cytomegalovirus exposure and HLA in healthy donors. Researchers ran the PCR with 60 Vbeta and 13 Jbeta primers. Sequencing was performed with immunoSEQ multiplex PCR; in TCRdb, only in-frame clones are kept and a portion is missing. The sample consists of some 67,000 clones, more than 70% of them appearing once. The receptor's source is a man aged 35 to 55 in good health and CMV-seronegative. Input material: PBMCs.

The CDR3 nucleotides are TGCGCCAGCAGCCAATCTAGCACAAATGAGCAGTTCTTC. Encoded protein: CASSQSSTNEQFF. The chain joins TRBV4-1 to TRBJ2-1, with a possible D match to TRBD2 (5 bases). The CDR3 runs 13 residues. Germline V gene sequence: CDR1 MGHRA, CDR2 YSYEKL. With 2 bases removed from V and 7 bases from J, the gap between germline ends came to 9 bases.